Below are 5 T cell receptor beta chains sequenced from a single sample in a study of EBV T-cell therapy then PD-1 blockade in nasopharyngeal carcinoma. Indicated treatment: AdE1-LMPpoly-expanded autologous EBV-specific T-cell therapy followed by anti-PD-1 nivolumab. Their specific antigens are unknown. The assay was immunoSEQ multiplex PCR, and TCRdb's table has in-frame clones only and misses some. The table shows 24,000 or so clones, with approximately 87% occurring only once. The sequencing used CD8+ T cells from blood, collected at approximately day 64 from a patient whose treatment included autologous EBV-specific T cells and nivolumab. The receptors come from a man aged 35 to 55 with nasopharyngeal carcinoma.

This chain joins TRBV4-3 and TRBJ2-1, with 7 nucleotides matching TRBD1. V gave up 0 bases and J gave up 9 bases; unmatched junction bases: 5. There are 14 residues in the CDR3. Per the germline V gene, CDR1 is LGHNA and CDR2 is YSLEER. CDR3 sequence: CASSQDEGATEQFF. The CDR3 DNA follows: TGCGCCAGCAGCCAAGACGAGGGGGCAACTGAGCAGTTCTTC.

The chain couples TRBV19 to TRBJ2-3; D is perhaps TRBD1 or TRBD2 (5 bases each). The V and J ends lost 3 bases and 0 bases respectively, with 19 bases between them. Germline V gene sequence: CDR1 LNHDA, CDR2 SQIVND (reference sequence). This CDR3 has 18 amino acids. Here the CDR3 reads CASSIPAGAEGSTDTQYF. In nucleotides, the CDR3 is TGTGCCAGTAGTATCCCGGCCGGGGCCGAAGGTAGCACAGATACGCAGTATTTT. Full variable domain (missing parts from reference TRBV19 and TRBJ2-3): DGGITQSPKYLFRKEGQNVTLSCEQNLNHDAMYWYRQDPGQGLRLIYYSQIVNDFQKGDIAEGYSVSREKKESFPLTVTSAQKNPTAFYLCASSIPAGAEGSTDTQYFGPGTRLTVL.

V is TRBV7-9 and J is TRBJ1-2; TRBD1 matches 8 bases. The CDR3 covers 15 residues. The ends lost 7 bases at V and 2 bases at J; junction bases unmatched: 9. Germline V gene lookup returns CDR1 SEHNR and CDR2 FQNEAQ (reference sequence). CDR3 coding DNA: TGTGCCAGCACTTTCAGACGGACAGGGAACTATGGCTACACCTTC. Translated, it gives CASTFRRTGNYGYTF.

The rearrangement links TRBV5-1 to TRBJ2-1; D not certain. Trimming stripped 1 base from V and 5 bases from J, with 10 bases between. Germline V gives CDR1 SGHRS, CDR2 YFSETQ. This CDR3 region has 14 residues. The DNA of the CDR3 is TGCGCCAGCAGCTTGAGGGCCCTCGACAATGAGCAGTTCTTC. It codes for CASSLRALDNEQFF.

J is TRBJ1-2 and V is TRBV27; perhaps TRBD1 as D (6 bases). The CDR3 covers 13 residues. Deletions cut 6 bases from V and 8 bases from J, with 16 bases between. CDR1 is MNHEY, CDR2 SMNVEV, per germline (reference sequence). This CDR3 reads CASRPTGRGGYTF. The CDR3 DNA is TGTGCCAGCAGACCCACAGGGAGGGGAGGCTACACCTTC.